This TCR beta chain was recorded in a study of blood T cell repertoires in COVID-19 (dated by TCRdb to the early 2020s). General notes on the study: Samples from collaborators originated in the United States, Italy and Spain and spanned both the acute and convalescent phases of COVID-19. The sample metadata nearly always contained a de-identified subject ID, COVID-19 status, age in years and sex. Where available, HLA class I and class II types were obtained from metadata supplied by the sample provider rather than from assay-based typing. Samples came from the ongoing ImmuneRACE study (first 160 participants) plus 1,254 subjects from 6 global collaborators. The prospective study material was composed of cDNA or gDNA derived from T cells, B-cell-depleted T cells, or PBMCs. Deeply sampled blood TCRbeta repertoires from subjects exposed to, actively infected with, or recovered from COVID-19 were included in the dataset. The repertoires were released in a freely available public database intended as a resource for research on the immune response to SARS-CoV-2. Results and caveats for the whole study, not just this receptor: How much clinical and demographic metadata was included differed by source and by participant, and the metadata was provided uncurated.

In regard to this clone: No cognate antigen has been identified for it. It has no much larger one-base neighbor in the sample; base qualities were not kept. The same CDR3 also results from other DNA sequences found in this sample.

CDR1 is given as MNHEY and CDR2 as SMNVEV, both from the germline V gene (reference sequence). The CDR3, cysteine through phenylalanine, is 14 amino acids long. Only CDR3 DNA remains: 42 bases, in frame from the first base. Trimming takes 5 bases from V and 4 bases from J, and the germline ends sit 15 bases apart. TCRbeta CDR3 regions were amplified from genomic DNA by means of the immunoSEQ Assay, a bias-controlled multiplex PCR. The paper's processing steps were these. Nucleated cell counts per sample were estimated from amplification of reference gene primers within the assay. Sequence reads were collapsed and filtered to measure the absolute abundance of every unique TCRbeta CDR3 rearrangement. For each sample, productive Simpson clonality was calculated as the square root of Simpson's diversity index across productive rearrangements. TCRdb limited this immuneACCESS table to in-frame rearrangements with V and J called. A share of clones is missing; checked studies link under half to unresolved V genes, and the rest is unexplained. V and J calls and clone size are those listed in that table; D and trimming were worked out from the DNA. The sample table holds about 96,000 clones, of which around three quarters were seen once. Together, the top ten hold nearly 9% of the sample.

Another Seattle source contributed samples from volunteer blood donors who had recovered from COVID-19. Collaborating institutions collected whole blood in K2EDTA tubes following their own protocols. For TCRbeta analysis, collaborators shipped samples as frozen whole blood, isolated PBMCs, or DNA extracted from either of those sample types. The receptor was isolated from a man in his fifties or sixties who had recovered from COVID-19. Recombination joined TRBV27 with TRBJ2-7; possibly the D gene is TRBD1, per 7 matching bases. Sequences were obtained from peripheral blood. The DNA is as follows: TGTGCCAGCAGTCCCGCGACAGGGACTTACGAGCAGTACTTC. Translated, it reads CASSPATGTYEQYF.